Below are 32 T cell receptor beta chains sequenced from a single sample in a study of cytomegalovirus exposure and HLA in healthy donors. Both 60 Vbeta primers and 13 Jbeta primers went into the PCR. The method was immunoSEQ multiplex PCR; TCRdb's version includes in-frame clones alone and lacks a portion of them. The top ten hold 1.3% of the sample, which has about 160,000 clones, almost 80% seen once. The sample taken for sequencing was PBMCs. These receptors all come from a man younger than 40 in good health and CMV-seronegative.

This clone came up once. The chain combines TRBV28 with TRBJ1-2; possibly TRBD1 for D (6 bases). Germline V CDR1 and CDR2: MDHEN, SYDVKM. The CDR3 is 13 residues long. V was cut by 10 bases and J by 6 bases, with 18 bases left in between. The CDR3 region has the DNA TGTGCCACCCGGACAGACGCTAAAGATGGCTACACCTTC. Its protein is CATRTDAKDGYTF.

This clone was seen more than once but under ten times. CDR3 sequence (DNA): TGTGCCAGCAGCCTCCGGAGTAGCGGGGGCACCGGGGAGCTGTTTTTT. Residues: CASSLRSSGGTGELFF. This chain links TRBV5-4 with TRBJ2-2; 9 positions agree with TRBD2. The ends lost 4 bases at V and 4 bases at J; junction bases unmatched: 8. Germline V gives CDR1 SGHNT, CDR2 YYREEE (reference sequence). CDR3 length equals 16 residues.

There are a few counts of this clone. The chain links TRBV7-2 to TRBJ2-7, with D maybe TRBD1 (6 bases). The CDR3 runs to 12 residues. V dropped 5 bases and J dropped 3 bases, with 8 bases sitting between them. Germline V lookup: CDR1 SGHTA, CDR2 FQGNSA. The chain's CDR3 is CASSKTGYEQYF. CDR3 coding DNA: TGTGCCAGCAGCAAGACAGGCTACGAGCAGTACTTC.

The chain has TRBV9 and TRBJ2-1; 9 bases are shared with TRBD2. The J segment lost 5 bases and the V segment lost 0 bases, leaving 6 bases of the junction unmatched. CDR1 and CDR2 from the germline V gene are SGDLS and YYNGEE. CDR3 length: 16 amino acids. The CDR3 coding sequence is TGTGCCAGCAGCGTAGGTCGCGGGAGGGCTAACAATGAGCAGTTCTTC. It encodes CASSVGRGRANNEQFF.

CDR3 coding DNA: TGTGCCAGCAGCCCCGGGAGCGGGTATAATGAAAAACTGTTTTTT. Protein product: CASSPGSGYNEKLFF. The J gene is TRBJ1-4, the V gene TRBV7-9; no clear D gene. V lost 5 bases and J lost 4, with 14 bases in between. The CDR3 is 15 residues long. Germline V gene sequence: CDR1 SEHNR, CDR2 FQNEAQ (reference sequence).

The CDR3 reads CASSLERRSEAFF. The CDR3 nucleotides are TGTGCCAGCAGCTTAGAACGGCGGAGTGAAGCTTTCTTT. This sequence joins TRBV7-3 and TRBJ1-1, with D uncertain. Trimming stripped 2 bases from V and 7 bases from J, with 11 bases between. Germline CDR1 and CDR2: SGHTA and FQGTGA. The CDR3 has 13 amino acids.

The chain employs TRBV6-1 and TRBJ2-7; D might be TRBD1 (7 bases). The CDR3 contains 14 residues. The V end was cut by 3 bases, the J end by 4 bases, with 13 bases between. CDR1 MNHNS and CDR2 SASEGT come from the germline V gene. The chain's CDR3 is CASSELEGAYEQYF. For the CDR3, the DNA is TGTGCCAGCAGTGAGTTGGAGGGGGCTTACGAGCAGTACTTC.

This chain connects TRBV2 to TRBJ2-1; D is uncertain. Trimming removed 2 bases at V and 3 bases at J, with 5 bases between. In germline, CDR1 is SNHLY, CDR2 FYNNEI. CDR3 length equals 13 residues. Written as DNA, the CDR3 is TGTGCCAGCAGTGAACGCGTCTACAATGAGCAGTTCTTC. It is translated as CASSERVYNEQFF.

This rearrangement joins TRBV30 to TRBJ2-7, with a possible D match to TRBD2 (6 bases). The CDR3 sequence is 15 residues long. Deletions cut 2 bases from V and 4 bases from J, with 18 bases between. Germline assignment: CDR1 GTSNPN and CDR2 SVGIG (reference sequence). The CDR3 spells CAWSQPREKTYEQYF. The CDR3 bases are TGTGCCTGGAGTCAGCCCCGGGAGAAAACTTACGAGCAGTACTTC.

The chain has TRBV4-3 and TRBJ2-7; D may be TRBD2 (5 bases). Trimming removed 0 bases from V and 6 bases from J, with 12 bases in between. The CDR3 consists of 14 residues. From germline, CDR1 is LGHNA and CDR2 YSLEER. CDR3 in amino acids: CASSQDPGIGEQYF. The CDR3 DNA reads as TGCGCCAGCAGCCAAGACCCGGGGATTGGCGAGCAGTACTTC.

V and J are TRBV4-3 and TRBJ2-6, with D possibly TRBD2 on 5 matching bases. Germline-derived CDR1 and CDR2 are LGHNA and YSLEER. The V and J ends lost 1 base and 2 bases respectively, with 9 bases between them. The CDR3 spans 16 residues. DNA for the CDR3: TGCGCCAGCAGCCAAGGAGAGGGCGCTGGGGCCAACGTCCTGACTTTC. It yields the protein CASSQGEGAGANVLTF.

The chain uses TRBV28 and TRBJ2-7; the D gene is possibly TRBD2 (7 bases). This CDR3 has 15 amino acids. Germline CDR1 is MDHEN and CDR2 is SYDVKM. The V gene lost 7 bases and the J gene lost 5 bases, with 21 bases spanning the gap. CDR3 in amino acids: CASKGGGPPRDEQYF. The CDR3 region has the DNA TGTGCCAGCAAGGGGGGAGGGCCCCCGAGGGACGAGCAGTACTTC.

The CDR3 region has the DNA TGCGCCAGCAGCTTGGCCCCCGGGACAGCGTCCTACGAGCAGTACTTC. Translation: CASSLAPGTASYEQYF. V usage is TRBV5-1 and J usage is TRBJ2-5; 7 bases align to TRBD1. The J call may be faulty, since TRBJ2-7 better matches the DNA end. The length of the CDR3 is 16 residues. Germline loops: CDR1 SGHRS, CDR2 YFSETQ.

The rearrangement uses TRBV5-4 and TRBJ2-5; D is unresolved. This CDR3 region has 15 residues. With 3 bases removed from V and 4 bases from J, the gap between germline ends came to 16 bases. Germline V gives CDR1 SGHNT, CDR2 YYREEE (reference sequence). Here the CDR3 DNA reads TGTGCCAGCAGCTCCGCCTGGTCGAGAAGAGAGACCCAGTACTTC. Amino acids: CASSSAWSRRETQYF.

The chain carries TRBV5-1 and TRBJ1-4; 11 nucleotides agree with TRBD1. Trimming at V came to 4 bases and at J to 8 bases, leaving 7 bases not matched to a gene. This CDR3 has 15 residues. Per germline, CDR1 SGHRS and CDR2 YFSETQ. The CDR3 reads CASSPLGTGGEKLFF. The CDR3 nucleotides read TGCGCCAGCAGCCCGCTGGGGACAGGGGGAGAAAAACTGTTTTTT.

This chain connects TRBV5-4 to TRBJ2-7, with TRBD2 matching over 14 bases. J lost 2 bases, V lost 9 bases, and 4 bases had no gene match. From germline, CDR1 is SGHNT and CDR2 YYREEE (reference sequence). The CDR3 covers 14 residues. The CDR3 bases are TGTGCCATGACTAGCGGGGGGGATACCTACGAGCAGTACTTC. Encoded protein: CAMTSGGDTYEQYF.

The chain uses TRBV28 and TRBJ1-5; no firm D call. Between the trimmed V and J ends, which lost 3 bases and 0 bases, there was a span of 9 bases. The CDR3 covers 15 residues. Germline V gene data show CDR1 as MDHEN and CDR2 as SYDVKM. The DNA for the CDR3 is TGTGCCAGCAGTTTCGGTCGGTCTAGCAATCAGCCCCAGCATTTT. Its translation: CASSFGRSSNQPQHF.

In its sample, this clone was seen a few times. The V gene is TRBV6-5, the J gene TRBJ1-3, with D maybe TRBD1 (5 bases). This CDR3 contains 15 residues. Germline values: CDR1 MNHEY, CDR2 SVGAGI. V dropped 4 bases and J dropped 4 bases, with 14 bases sitting between them. CDR3 nucleotide sequence: TGTGCCAGCAGTTTCAGGGAGGGTGAAGGAAACACCATATATTTT. Protein: CASSFREGEGNTIYF.

The J gene is TRBJ2-3, the V gene TRBV30, with D perhaps matching TRBD2 (6 bases). Looked up from germline, CDR1 is GTSNPN and CDR2 is SVGIG (reference sequence). The CDR3 contains 15 residues. Trimming shortened V by 8 bases and J by 2 bases, and 20 bases separated the two germline ends. The CDR3 spells CARLPLEGNTDTQYF. The CDR3 DNA reads TGTGCCCGGCTACCCCTGGAGGGGAACACAGATACGCAGTATTTT.

This chain connects TRBV18 to TRBJ1-2, with a possible D match to TRBD1 (5 bases). V was clipped by 3 bases and J by 5 bases, with 19 bases between them. In germline, CDR1 is KGHSH, CDR2 LQKENI. CDR3 length equals 16 residues. CDR3 region: CASSPETEVSLYGYTF. Written as DNA, the CDR3 is TGTGCCAGCTCACCGGAGACAGAAGTTTCCCTGTATGGCTACACCTTC.

The chain has TRBV6-6 and TRBJ1-1; D is uncertain. Per germline, CDR1 MNHNY and CDR2 SVGAGI (reference sequence). V lost 5 bases to trimming and J lost 8 bases, with 18 bases between them. This CDR3 is built from 14 residues. CDR3 sequence: CASSPLGRRGEAFF. CDR3 coding DNA: TGTGCCAGCAGTCCCCTGGGCAGGCGGGGAGAAGCTTTCTTT.

V is TRBV9 and J is TRBJ2-7, with 7 bases that match TRBD2. CDR3 length: 14 residues. CDR1 is SGDLS and CDR2 is YYNGEE in the germline V gene. Unmatched junction bases numbered 13, after V lost 4 bases and J lost 9 bases. The CDR3 reads CASSQGREGTTQYF. The CDR3 DNA reads as TGTGCCAGCAGCCAAGGGAGGGAGGGTACGACGCAGTACTTC.

This chain joins TRBV10-3 and TRBJ1-1, with TRBD1 matching 7 bases. The CDR3 covers 14 residues. The V gene end was trimmed by 6 bases and the J gene end by 4 bases; junction bases not matched to a gene: 8. Germline V lookup: CDR1 ENHRY, CDR2 SYGVKD. CDR3 DNA sequence: TGTGCCATCAGGGGACAGACTCCTAGCACTGAAGCTTTCTTT. It yields the protein CAIRGQTPSTEAFF.

This clone was seen only a few times. The V gene is TRBV5-1, the J gene TRBJ2-1; tentative D call: TRBD2 (5 bases). CDR1 and CDR2 (germline): SGHRS, YFSETQ. V gave up 0 bases and J gave up 5 bases, with 12 bases separating them. The CDR3 is 15 amino acids. The CDR3 nucleotides are TGCGCCAGCAGCTTGGAGGTAGCGCGAAACAATGAGCAGTTCTTC. Encoded protein: CASSLEVARNNEQFF.

The table lists this clone with a few counts. The chain is built from TRBV28 and TRBJ1-2; 8 nucleotides align to TRBD1. Germline CDR1 MDHEN, CDR2 SYDVKM. The J segment lost 1 base and the V segment lost 4 bases, leaving 2 bases of the junction unmatched. The CDR3 length is 14 residues. CDR3 region: CASSSGQVNYGYTF. In DNA form, the CDR3 reads TGTGCCAGCAGTTCGGGACAGGTTAACTATGGCTACACCTTC.

The chain couples TRBV11-2 to TRBJ2-1; no reliable D call. Per the germline V gene, CDR1 is SGHAT and CDR2 is FQNNGV. V gave up 3 bases and J gave up 2 bases, with 11 bases separating them. The length of the CDR3 is 15 residues. The CDR3: CASSFLFNAYNEQFF. CDR3 DNA sequence: TGTGCCAGCAGCTTTTTATTTAATGCCTACAATGAGCAGTTCTTC.

The V gene is TRBV28, the J gene TRBJ2-7, with 9 positions matching TRBD1. Germline V CDR1 and CDR2: MDHEN, SYDVKM. The V and J ends lost 7 bases and 3 bases, in that order; junction bases with no gene match: 16. The CDR3 is 17 residues long. The CDR3 loop reads CASTQELGTGKIYEQYF. The CDR3 DNA reads TGTGCCAGCACCCAAGAACTCGGGACAGGGAAAATCTACGAGCAGTACTTC.

This chain uses TRBV19 with TRBJ1-3; tentative D call: TRBD1 (6 bases). V shed 9 bases and J shed 0 bases, with 12 bases lying between them. The CDR3 extends over 14 amino acids. Germline V gene sequence: CDR1 LNHDA, CDR2 SQIVND (reference sequence). This chain's CDR3 is CASGLQGSGNTIYF. CDR3 sequence (DNA): TGTGCCAGCGGTTTACAGGGCTCTGGAAACACCATATATTTT.

V is TRBV15 and J is TRBJ1-5, with D perhaps TRBD1 (6 bases). Germline loops: CDR1 LNHNV, CDR2 YYDKDF (reference sequence). Trimming took off 9 bases at V and 4 bases at J, with 13 bases between the two ends. The CDR3 sequence is 13 residues long. CDR3 protein: CATTQGQNQPQHF. In DNA form, the CDR3 reads TGTGCCACTACCCAGGGGCAGAATCAGCCCCAGCATTTT.

V and J are TRBV10-2 and TRBJ1-1; the D gene is possibly TRBD1 (6 bases). With 2 bases removed from V and 0 bases from J, the gap between germline ends came to 7 bases. The CDR3 length is 14 residues. Germline CDR1 reads WSHSY; CDR2 reads SAAADI. CDR3 nucleotide sequence: TGCGCCAGCAGTGAGGGACAGATGAACACTGAAGCTTTCTTT. Its translation: CASSEGQMNTEAFF.

This chain connects TRBV15 to TRBJ1-2, with D unresolved. The germline V gene has CDR1 LNHNV and CDR2 YYDKDF (reference sequence). The CDR3 length is 16 residues. V was clipped by 1 base and J by 1 base, with 13 bases between them. For the CDR3, the DNA is TGTGCCACCAGCAGAGGGTTGGAGACTTTTAACTATGGCTACACCTTC. Translating gives CATSRGLETFNYGYTF. The full variable domain, with the rest looked up from reference TRBV15 and TRBJ1-2, is DAMVIQNPRYQVTQFGKPVTLSCSQTLNHNVMYWYQQKSSQAPKLLFHYYDKDFNNEADTPDNFQSRRPNTSFCFLDIRSPGLGDTAMYLCATSRGLETFNYGYTFGSGTRLTVV.

This chain connects TRBV7-3 to TRBJ2-4, with D maybe TRBD2 (6 bases). Trimming pared 10 bases from V and 9 bases from J, leaving 19 bases between. This CDR3 is 13 amino acids long. Germline V gives CDR1 SGHTA, CDR2 FQGTGA. The CDR3 region has the DNA TGTGCCACCCTGAGGGACCCCGGGGGCATTCAGTACTTC. This sequence encodes CATLRDPGGIQYF.